Sequencing of this TCR beta chain was carried out in a study of cytomegalovirus exposure and HLA in healthy donors. Study conclusions and caveats: In vitro work confirmed that a few CMV-associated chains recognize CMV antigens. Later analysis associated a missense DCLRE1C variant with TCR beta V- and J-gene trimming.

Notes on this clone: Its antigen is currently unknown.

The primer mix had 60 Vbeta and 13 Jbeta primers. Clones were sequenced by immunoSEQ multiplex PCR, and TCRdb holds only the in-frame ones, with some missing. Here the sample spans tens of thousands of clones, around 86% being singletons. The CDR3 totals 15 residues. This sequence joins TRBV12-1 and TRBJ2-7; TRBD2 is the table's D call, not checked against the DNA. TRBV12-1 is noted as a pseudogene. The receptor was derived from a female donor in good health and CMV-seronegative. The specimen sequenced was PBMCs. For the CDR3, the DNA is TGTGCCAGCAGCTTTGACCCTAGCGGCAACTACGAGCAGTACTTC. Its protein product is CASSFDPSGNYEQYF.